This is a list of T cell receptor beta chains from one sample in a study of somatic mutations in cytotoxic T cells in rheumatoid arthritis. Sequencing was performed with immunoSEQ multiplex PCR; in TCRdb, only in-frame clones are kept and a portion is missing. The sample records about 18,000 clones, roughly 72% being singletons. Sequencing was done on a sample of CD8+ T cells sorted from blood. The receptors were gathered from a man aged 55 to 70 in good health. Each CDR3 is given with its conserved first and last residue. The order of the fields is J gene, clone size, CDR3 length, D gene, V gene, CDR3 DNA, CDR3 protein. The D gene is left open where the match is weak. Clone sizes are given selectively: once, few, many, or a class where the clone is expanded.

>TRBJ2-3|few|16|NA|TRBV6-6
TGTGCCAGCAGTTACTCTCTAGCGCCAAGCACAGATACGCAGTATTTT
CASSYSLAPSTDTQYF
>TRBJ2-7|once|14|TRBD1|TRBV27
TGTGCCAGCAGTCCCGGGACAGGCCTGATTGAGCAGTACTTC
CASSPGTGLIEQYF
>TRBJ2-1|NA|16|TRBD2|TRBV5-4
TGTGCCAGCAGCTTGACGGCGGGAGGGCCGGGGAATGAGCAGTTCTTC
CASSLTAGGPGNEQFF
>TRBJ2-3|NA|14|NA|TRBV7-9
TGTGCCAGCAGCGGGGGGAGAGAGACAGATACGCAGTATTTT
CASSGGRETDTQYF
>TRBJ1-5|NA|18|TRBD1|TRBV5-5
TGTGCCAGCAGCTTGGGGGGACAGGGCAACAGCCAAAATCAGCCCCAGCATTTT
CASSLGGQGNSQNQPQHF
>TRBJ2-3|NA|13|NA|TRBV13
TGTGCCAGCAGCTTAGTAGGCACAGATACGCAGTATTTT
CASSLVGTDTQYF
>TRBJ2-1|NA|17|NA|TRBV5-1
TGCGCCAGCACCCCGAGGGCCACTAAAACTCTCTACAATGAGCAGTTCTTC
CASTPRATKTLYNEQFF
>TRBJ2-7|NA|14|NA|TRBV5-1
TGCGCCAGCAGCCTCCGGGACTCGGACGACGAGCAGTACTTC
CASSLRDSDDEQYF
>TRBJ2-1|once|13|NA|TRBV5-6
TGTGCCAGCAGCTTGGGAGGGTGGGATGAGCAGTTCTTC
CASSLGGWDEQFF
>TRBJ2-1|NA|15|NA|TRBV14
TGTGCCAGCAGCCACTACTACTTGTCCTACAATGAGCAGTTCTTC
CASSHYYLSYNEQFF
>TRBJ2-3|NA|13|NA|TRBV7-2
TGTGCCAGCAGCTTATCCGGTCTGGATACGCAGTATTTT
CASSLSGLDTQYF
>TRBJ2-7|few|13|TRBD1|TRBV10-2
TGCGCCAGCAGCGCGACAGGGGCCTACGAGCAGTACTTC
CASSATGAYEQYF
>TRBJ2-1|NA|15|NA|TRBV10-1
TGCGCCAGCTTGTTCCCGGGTCTCTCCTACAATGAGCAGTTCTTC
CASLFPGLSYNEQFF
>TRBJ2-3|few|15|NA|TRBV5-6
TGTGCCAGCAGCCCAACCGGAGGCAGCACAGATACGCAGTATTTT
CASSPTGGSTDTQYF
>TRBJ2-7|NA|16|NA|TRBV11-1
TGTGCCAGCAGCTTAATGGTCAGCAGGGCCATCGGCGAGCAGTACTTC
CASSLMVSRAIGEQYF
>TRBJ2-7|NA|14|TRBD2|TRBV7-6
TGTGCCAGCAGCCCGGGCGGGGGTAGTTACGAGCAGTACTTC
CASSPGGGSYEQYF
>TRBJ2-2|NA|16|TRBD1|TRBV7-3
TGTGCCAGCAGGAGTGTAGACAGGGACAACACCGGGGAGCTGTTTTTT
CASRSVDRDNTGELFF
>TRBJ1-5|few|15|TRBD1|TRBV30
TGTGCCTGGAGTGTGACAGGGTATAGCAATCAGCCCCAGCATTTT
CAWSVTGYSNQPQHF
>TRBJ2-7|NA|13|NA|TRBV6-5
TGTGCCAGCAGTTACTCGCGGGCATACGAGCAGTACTTC
CASSYSRAYEQYF
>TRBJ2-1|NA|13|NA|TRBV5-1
TGCGCCAGCAGCTTCTCTACAGGAGCTGAGCAGTTCTTC
CASSFSTGAEQFF
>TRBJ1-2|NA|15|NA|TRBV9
TGTGCCAGCAGCGTCGGGTATCCCCCCGGCTATGGCTACACCTTC
CASSVGYPPGYGYTF
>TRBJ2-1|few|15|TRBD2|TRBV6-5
TGTGCCAGCAGTCGAAGCGGGGGGGCCGGCGATGAGCAGTTCTTC
CASSRSGGAGDEQFF
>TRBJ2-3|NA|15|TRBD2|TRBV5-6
TGTGCCAGCAGCTTCGGACTAGGGGTCACAGATACGCAGTATTTT
CASSFGLGVTDTQYF
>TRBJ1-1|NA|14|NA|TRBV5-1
TGCGCCAGCAGCCGGGGGGGCGACGACACTGAAGCTTTCTTT
CASSRGGDDTEAFF
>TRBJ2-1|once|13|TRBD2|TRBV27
TGTGCCAGCAGTGCGACTAGCGGCCTCGAGCAGTTCTTC
CASSATSGLEQFF
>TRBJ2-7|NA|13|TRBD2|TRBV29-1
TGCAGCGTTGAGGGGACTAGCAATTACGAGCAGTACTTC
CSVEGTSNYEQYF
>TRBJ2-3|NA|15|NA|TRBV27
TGTGCCAGCAGCAGATGGAGGACTACCACAGATACGCAGTATTTT
CASSRWRTTTDTQYF
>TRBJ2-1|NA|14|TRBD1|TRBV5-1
TGCGCCAGCAGCTTGACAGGGGAAGTCAATGAGCAGTTCTTC
CASSLTGEVNEQFF
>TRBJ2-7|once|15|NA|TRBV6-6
TGTGCCAGCAGTTACACCCAACAGGGTTCCTACGAGCAGTACTTC
CASSYTQQGSYEQYF
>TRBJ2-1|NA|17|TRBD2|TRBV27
TGTGCCAGCACCCCTATTAAGGGACTAGCGGGAGTATTTGAGCAGTTCTTC
CASTPIKGLAGVFEQFF
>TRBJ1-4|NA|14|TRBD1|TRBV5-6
TGTGCCAGCAGCCAGACAGGGGGAGGTGAAAAACTGTTTTTT
CASSQTGGGEKLFF
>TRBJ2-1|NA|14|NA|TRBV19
TGTGCCAGTAGTATGCCCAGCGGTCTAAATGAGCAGTTCTTC
CASSMPSGLNEQFF
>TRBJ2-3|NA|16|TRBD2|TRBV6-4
TGTGCCAGCAGTGAACTAGCGGGGGACCCCACAGATACGCAGTATTTT
CASSELAGDPTDTQYF
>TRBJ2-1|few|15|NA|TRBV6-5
TGTGCCAGCAGCCCGACGCTGGGCGAGTACAATGAGCAGTTCTTC
CASSPTLGEYNEQFF
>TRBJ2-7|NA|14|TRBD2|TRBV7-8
TGTGCCAGCAGCTTAGGTAGCGGGAGTGACGAGCAGTACTTC
CASSLGSGSDEQYF
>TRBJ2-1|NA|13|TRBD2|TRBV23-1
TGCGCCAGCAGACTAGCGGGAGTCAATGAGCAGTTCTTC
CASRLAGVNEQFF
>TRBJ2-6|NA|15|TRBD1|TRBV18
TGTGCCAGCTCACCACCGGGACAGGGGGCCAACGTCCTGACTTTC
CASSPPGQGANVLTF
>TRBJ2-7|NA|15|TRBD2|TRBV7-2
TGTGCCAGCAGCGCCCCGTCCCTAGCGGGAGTGGTCTTGTACTTC
CASSAPSLAGVVLYF